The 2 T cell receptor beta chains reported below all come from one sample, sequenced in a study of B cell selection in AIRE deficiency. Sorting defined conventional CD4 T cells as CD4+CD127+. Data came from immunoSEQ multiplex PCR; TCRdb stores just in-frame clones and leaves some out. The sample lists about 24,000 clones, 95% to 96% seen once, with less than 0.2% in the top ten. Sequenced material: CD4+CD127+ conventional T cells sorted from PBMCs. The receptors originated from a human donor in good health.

The CDR3 coding sequence is TGTGCCAGCAGTTTAAAGGGCAATCAGCCCCAGCATTTT. The encoded protein is CASSLKGNQPQHF. The rearrangement joins TRBV6-5 to TRBJ1-5; D is ambiguous. The CDR3 has 13 residues. Germline values: CDR1 MNHEY, CDR2 SVGAGI. The V and J ends lost 4 bases and 2 bases respectively, with 6 bases between them.

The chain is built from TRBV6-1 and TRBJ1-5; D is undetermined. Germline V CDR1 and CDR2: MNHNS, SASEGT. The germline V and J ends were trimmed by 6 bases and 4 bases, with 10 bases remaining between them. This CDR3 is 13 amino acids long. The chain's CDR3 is CASRLELNQPQHF. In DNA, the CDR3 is TGTGCCAGCAGGTTGGAGCTGAATCAGCCCCAGCATTTT.